This T cell receptor beta chain was profiled in a study of radiotherapy plus CTLA-4 blockade in lung cancer. Overall study results and limits: Once radiotherapy plus ipilimumab had been given, TCR clones derived from tumor expanded in blood.

Ipilimumab-mediated CTLA-4 blockade plus focal radiation was given to patients having chemo-refractory metastatic non-small-cell lung cancer. As to this clone: Antigen specificity is unknown.

This CDR3 contains 15 residues. V lost 6 bases and J lost 1, with 15 bases in between. Germline values: CDR1 SGHTA, CDR2 FQGNSA. Produced via immunoSEQ multiplex PCR; TCRdb's table is partial and in-frame only. This table has tens of thousands of clones, approximately 79% appearing once. The source is a human donor with non-small cell lung cancer who had a complete response to radiotherapy plus ipilimumab. Sequenced material: peripheral blood, taken from a patient treated with radiotherapy plus ipilimumab. The chain uses TRBV7-2 and TRBJ1-1; the D is unclear. DNA for the CDR3: TGTGCCAGCAGGTTGGGAGGGTCTGGGAACACTGAAGCTTTCTTT. This sequence encodes CASRLGGSGNTEAFF.